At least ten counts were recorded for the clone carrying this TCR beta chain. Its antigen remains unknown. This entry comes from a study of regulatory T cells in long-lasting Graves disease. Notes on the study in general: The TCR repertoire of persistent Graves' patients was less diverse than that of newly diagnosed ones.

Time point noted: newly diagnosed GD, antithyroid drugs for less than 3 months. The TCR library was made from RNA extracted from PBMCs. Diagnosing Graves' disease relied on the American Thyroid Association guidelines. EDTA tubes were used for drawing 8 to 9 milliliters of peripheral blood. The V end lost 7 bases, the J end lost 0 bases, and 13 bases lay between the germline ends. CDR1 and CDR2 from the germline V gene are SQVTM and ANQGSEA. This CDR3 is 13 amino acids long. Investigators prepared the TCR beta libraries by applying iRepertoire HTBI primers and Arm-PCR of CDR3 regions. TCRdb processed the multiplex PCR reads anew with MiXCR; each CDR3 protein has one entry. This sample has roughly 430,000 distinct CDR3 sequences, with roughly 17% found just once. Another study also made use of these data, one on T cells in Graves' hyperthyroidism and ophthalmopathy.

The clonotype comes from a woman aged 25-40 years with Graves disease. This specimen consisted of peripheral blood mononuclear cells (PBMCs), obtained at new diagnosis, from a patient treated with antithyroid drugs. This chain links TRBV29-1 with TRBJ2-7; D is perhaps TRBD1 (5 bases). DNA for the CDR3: TGCAGCGCCGCGAGCAGGGCCTCCTACGAGCAGTACTTC. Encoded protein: CSAASRASYEQYF.